This T cell receptor (beta chain) is from a study of CD8+ T cells in alopecia areata. Broader study findings: Scalp and blood samples kept many expanded lesional clones throughout tofacitinib.

Once RNA had been extracted, it was reverse transcribed into cDNA to act as the sequencing template. The protocol was immunoSEQ multiplex PCR, while the TCRdb copy is restricted to in-frame clones and leaves out a portion. The sample holds roughly 98,000 clones, 50% to 75% seen once. Treatment defined: oral pan-JAK inhibitor, 5-10 mg twice daily. Turning to this clone: As yet, its antigen is unknown.

V lost 5 bases to trimming and J lost 3 bases, with 20 bases between them. The CDR3 spans 16 residues. CDR1 and CDR2 (germline): SGHVS, FNYEAQ. The V call is TRBV7-6, the J call TRBJ2-7; tentative D call: TRBD1 (7 bases). This TCR came from a human donor with alopecia areata. This specimen was CD8+ T cells sorted from blood, taken at week 4, from a patient treated with tofacitinib. This CDR3 is CASSAPEGAGLYEQYF. The CDR3 DNA reads as TGTGCCAGCAGCGCGCCGGAGGGGGCCGGTCTCTACGAGCAGTACTTC.